This TCR beta chain is from a study of response to subunit inactivated influenza vaccine (dated by TCRdb to between 2017 and 2018). A note on the overall study: To follow how T cells responded to a trivalent subunit inactivated influenza vaccine, the researchers relied on deep quantitative profiling of the T cell receptor repertoire.

Of note for this clonotype: Its binding antigen is unknown. Qualities for individual bases were not recorded, and no much larger clone is one base off.

For CDR1 and CDR2, the germline V gene (reference sequence) lists LGHDT and YNNKEL. V is reduced by 5 bases and J by 7 bases, leaving a spacing of 9 bases between them. Reading from cysteine to phenylalanine, the CDR3 counts 12 amino acids. Only CDR3 DNA is held: 36 bases, read in frame from base 1. What the authors observed across the whole study: According to the authors, only a limited number of new T cells may be recruited by each seasonal influenza vaccination.

The receptor library was made with RT-PCR. The run used an Illumina HiSeq 2500. The raw public data were reprocessed by TCRdb itself: fastp quality trimming at Q25, MiXCR clonotype calling, in-frame beta chains only. Each CDR3 protein appears once, grouped with its most common genes and DNA. This sample is represented by about 520,000 distinct CDR3 sequences; 6% to 9% of them were singletons. The leading ten clones occupy around 13% of the sample. The TCR sequence derives from a man aged 50 to 75 who received an inactivated influenza vaccine. Donor details come from another sample of the same person, matched by shared clones. The chain is made from TRBV3-1 and TRBJ2-1, with the D gene not confidently named. Sequenced here: PBMCs from blood, sampled around 25 months after vaccination. The DNA reads TGTGCCAGCAGCTCTCCTAGGAATGAGCAGTTCTTC. Translated, it reads CASSSPRNEQFF.